Following are 11 T cell receptor beta chains from one sample sequenced in a study of T cells after yellow fever vaccination. TCRdb re-called the 5' RACE reads with MiXCR, one entry per CDR3 protein. The top ten clones hold approximately 3% of a sample with 90,000 to 150,000 distinct CDR3 sequences, about 6.8% of them seen once. The specimen was CD4+ T cells sorted from PBMCs, collected roughly 47 days after the first yellow fever vaccination. Receptors were obtained from a man aged 18-30 years who received the YFV17D yellow fever vaccine.

There are many counts of this clonotype. The chain couples TRBV6-2 or TRBV6-3 to TRBJ2-3; TRBD1 aligns across 7 bases. Germline CDR1 reads MNHEY; CDR2 reads SVGEGT. Trimming removed 4 bases from V and 1 base from J; junction bases left unmatched: 8. This CDR3 has 16 amino acids. CDR3 sequence (DNA): TGTGCCAGCAGTTCACGGACAGGCAAAGGCACAGATACGCAGTATTTT. Its protein product is CASSSRTGKGTDTQYF.

This clonotype was seen repeatedly, ten times or more. This chain connects TRBV6-4 to TRBJ2-1; 11 nucleotides match TRBD2. The J segment lost 9 bases and the V segment lost 1 base, leaving 11 bases of the junction unmatched. The CDR3 sequence is 17 residues long. Germline V CDR1 and CDR2: MRHNA, SNTAGT. The CDR3: CASSDWGDSGGASEQFF. CDR3 coding DNA: TGTGCCAGCAGTGACTGGGGAGATAGCGGGGGGGCGAGTGAGCAGTTCTTC.

In this sample, this clonotype turned up many times. This sequence joins TRBV7-8 and TRBJ2-1; 7 bases align to TRBD1. This CDR3 has 13 amino acids. Germline loops: CDR1 SGHVS, CDR2 FQNEAQ. The V gene end was trimmed by 6 bases and the J gene end by 10 bases; junction bases not matched to a gene: 9. As DNA, the CDR3 is TGTGCCAGCAGTGTGCTCAGGGGACAGGAGCAGTTCTTC. This codes for CASSVLRGQEQFF.

This sequence joins TRBV4-3 and TRBJ2-5; no definite D call. The CDR3 sequence is 13 residues long. V lost 0 bases to trimming and J lost 5 bases, with 7 bases between them. Per the germline V gene, CDR1 is LGHNA and CDR2 is YSLEER. The CDR3 nucleotides read TGCGCCAGCAGCCAAGATCTCAGGGAGACCCAGTACTTC. Translating gives CASSQDLRETQYF.

Many counts were recorded for this clonotype. The genes are TRBV5-6 and TRBJ1-1; D perhaps matches TRBD1 (6 bases). This CDR3 contains 16 residues. Deletions cut 4 bases from V and 1 base from J, with 17 bases between. In germline, CDR1 is SGHDT, CDR2 YYEEEE. The CDR3 nucleotides read TGTGCCAGCAGCCCCGGGGGCCGGGGGGGGAACACTGAAGCTTTCTTT. The encoded protein is CASSPGGRGGNTEAFF.

There are many counts of this clonotype. J is TRBJ1-4 and V is TRBV5-1, with D unresolved. The CDR3 sequence is 15 residues long. Germline V gene sequence: CDR1 SGHRS, CDR2 YFSETQ. Trimming left V 2 bases short and J 7 bases short, with 15 bases between. CDR3 in DNA: TGCGCCAGCAGCTTCCAAAGACTTGGTGGTGAAAAACTGTTTTTT. The encoded protein is CASSFQRLGGEKLFF. Together with reference TRBV5-1 and TRBJ1-4, the CDR3 gives the full variable domain: KAGVTQTPRYLIKTRGQQVTLSCSPISGHRSVSWYQQTPGQGLQFLFEYFSETQRNKGNFPGRFSGRQFSNSRSEMNVSTLELGDSALYLCASSFQRLGGEKLFFGSGTQLSVL.

This clonotype turned up a few times. The V gene is TRBV5-1, the J gene TRBJ2-3, with 12 positions matching TRBD2. The CDR3 runs 16 residues. Germline CDR1 and CDR2: SGHRS and YFSETQ. V dropped 0 bases and J dropped 2; count of bases not matched to a gene: 1. CDR3 residues: CASSLASGGATDTQYF. Here the CDR3 DNA reads TGCGCCAGCAGCTTGGCTAGCGGGGGGGCCACAGATACGCAGTATTTT.

This clonotype was seen at least ten times. The rearrangement joins TRBV6-2 or TRBV6-3 to TRBJ2-7; 8 bases match TRBD2. The CDR3 is 14 amino acids. Germline CDR1 MNHEY, CDR2 SVGEGT. V was pared by 8 bases and J by 2 bases, with 8 bases of the junction left unmatched. As DNA, the CDR3 is TGTGCCAGCTCCGGGGGGGCAAACACCTACGAGCAGTACTTC. Its protein is CASSGGANTYEQYF.

This clonotype was seen repeatedly, ten times or more. V usage is TRBV20-1 and J usage is TRBJ2-3, with TRBD2 matching 7 bases. In germline, CDR1 is DFQATT, CDR2 SNEGSKA (reference sequence). CDR3 length: 15 residues. V shed 0 bases, J shed 1 base, and the junction held 4 bases outside the gene matches. The CDR3: CSAREGLAGTDTQYF. The DNA for the CDR3 is TGCAGTGCTAGAGAAGGTCTAGCGGGCACAGATACGCAGTATTTT.

This clonotype was counted at least ten times. CDR3 in amino acids: CASSRTVRDREQPQHF. The CDR3 DNA reads TGTGCCAGCAGTCGGACAGTCAGGGACCGGGAACAGCCCCAGCATTTT. The V and J genes are TRBV6-8 and TRBJ1-5; the D gene is possibly TRBD1 (6 bases). Trimming cost V 5 bases and J 7 bases, with 21 bases left between them. The CDR3 loop spans 16 amino acids. Germline V gene sequence: CDR1 MNHGY, CDR2 SAAAGT.

This clonotype was seen many times. The chain has TRBV3-1 and TRBJ2-1; D gene unclear. V was pared by 6 bases and J by 4 bases, with 7 bases between. The germline CDR1 and CDR2 sequences are LGHDT and YNNKEL (reference sequence). The CDR3 is 12 residues long. The CDR3 loop is CASRADYNEQFF. The CDR3 DNA reads as TGTGCCAGCAGGGCAGATTACAATGAGCAGTTCTTC.